This T cell receptor (beta chain) was recovered during a study of control samples from healthy donors and cancer patients. The table came from immunoSEQ multiplex PCR; TCRdb's copy has only in-frame clones and leaves some out. The repertoire has approximately 81,000 clones, approximately 94% of them found once; the top ten carry roughly 5%. Sample: blood. This TCR was recovered from a woman between 18 and 29 years old in good health.

DNA of the CDR3: TGTGCCAGCAGCTTGCTTTGGGCTAACTATGGCTACACCTTC. Its translation is CASSLLWANYGYTF. V gene TRBV5-6 combines with J gene TRBJ1-2, with D uncertain. The V gene's germline CDR1 is SGHDT and CDR2 YYEEEE. V lost 1 base to trimming and J lost 0 bases, with 7 bases between them. The CDR3 covers 14 residues.